This entry lists 11 T cell receptor beta chains sequenced from one sample in a study of graft-versus-host responses after intestinal transplantation. Antigens of these TCRs are unknown. Sequencing was performed with immunoSEQ multiplex PCR; in TCRdb, only in-frame clones are kept and a portion is missing. The sample includes over 100,000 clones, around 94% of them seen just once. Here the sequenced sample was unstimulated CD8+ T cells sorted from spleen or lymph node cells, taken before transplant. The origin of the receptors is a human donor who was the organ donor for an intestinal transplant.

With respect to this clone: The sample holds other DNA sequences that translate to the same CDR3. V usage is TRBV9 and J usage is TRBJ2-3; tentatively, D is TRBD1 (5 bases). This CDR3 comprises 14 residues. Trimming took off 0 bases at V and 0 bases at J, with 5 bases between the two ends. Germline V gives CDR1 SGDLS, CDR2 YYNGEE. The chain's CDR3 is CASSVEGSTDTQYF. Here the CDR3 DNA reads TGTGCCAGCAGCGTAGAGGGGAGCACAGATACGCAGTATTTT.

CDR3 sequence (DNA): TGTGCCAGCAGAACGACAGGGGTGGGTGAGCAGTTCTTC. Protein sequence: CASRTTGVGEQFF. This sequence joins TRBV28 and TRBJ2-1; TRBD1 matches at 8 bases. The V and J ends lost 6 bases and 9 bases, in that order; junction bases with no gene match: 7. From germline, CDR1 is MDHEN and CDR2 SYDVKM. This CDR3 has 13 amino acids.

This clone came up a few times. The V call is TRBV5-6, the J call TRBJ2-7, with unresolved D. The V gene's germline CDR1 is SGHDT and CDR2 YYEEEE. This CDR3 comprises 12 residues. V was shortened by 1 base and J by 4 bases, with 6 bases between the two germline ends. CDR3 DNA sequence: TGTGCCAGCAGCTTGAGTGGTTACGAGCAGTACTTC. Its protein product is CASSLSGYEQYF.

The V call is TRBV28, the J call TRBJ2-1, with 12 bases fitting TRBD2. The CDR3 length is 20 residues. The J segment lost 8 bases and the V segment lost 3 bases, leaving 20 bases of the junction unmatched. CDR1 MDHEN and CDR2 SYDVKM come from the germline V gene. The CDR3 region has the DNA TGTGCCAGCAGTTTCGGGGGGCGGATTTCAACTAGCGGGAGGACATATGAGCAGTTCTTC. It is translated as CASSFGGRISTSGRTYEQFF.

This clone was seen once. This chain links TRBV23-1 with TRBJ2-7; TRBD2 matches at 7 bases. TRBV23-1 is treated as an ORF (open reading frame) with a function not yet certain. This CDR3 comprises 16 residues. V lost 0 bases and J lost 5; bases outside the gene matches: 10. The CDR3, as DNA: TGCGCCAGCAGTCAATCGGCGGGAGCCCTGGTGGACGAGCAGTACTTC. Translation: CASSQSAGALVDEQYF.

This chain connects TRBV19 to TRBJ2-5; possible D gene TRBD1, 6 bases. Trimming left V 7 bases short and J 2 bases short, with 8 bases between. Germline CDR1 reads LNHDA; CDR2 reads SQIVND (reference sequence). The length of the CDR3 is 12 residues. CDR3 DNA sequence: TGTGCCAGTATGGACAGTCAAGAGACCCAGTACTTC. Its protein product is CASMDSQETQYF.

The rearrangement joins TRBV27 to TRBJ2-7; 13 bases are a match to TRBD2. CDR3 size: 14 residues. CDR1 and CDR2 from the germline V gene are MNHEY and SMNVEV (reference sequence). V dropped 5 bases and J dropped 6; count of bases not matched to a gene: 4. Here the CDR3 reads CASSGLAGAAEQYF. The DNA for the CDR3 is TGTGCCAGCAGTGGACTAGCGGGAGCCGCCGAGCAGTACTTC.

This clone was detected a few times. The chain is built from TRBV13 and TRBJ2-7; D is unclear. The CDR3 contains 12 residues. Germline assignment: CDR1 PRHDT and CDR2 FYEKMQ (reference sequence). Trimming shortened V by 0 bases and J by 3 bases, and 3 bases separated the two germline ends. Written as DNA, the CDR3 is TGTGCCAGCAGCTTAGGAGGCTACGAGCAGTACTTC. It is translated as CASSLGGYEQYF.

The rearrangement joins TRBV5-1 to TRBJ2-7, with TRBD1 matching 10 bases. Germline CDR1 SGHRS, CDR2 YFSETQ. This CDR3 region has 13 residues. Trimming cost V 3 bases and J 6 bases; bases outside gene matches: 3. CDR3 amino acids: CASSWGQGSEQYF. The CDR3 region has the DNA TGCGCCAGCAGCTGGGGACAGGGGTCCGAGCAGTACTTC.

V and J are TRBV13 and TRBJ2-7, with TRBD2 matching 12 bases. CDR1 and CDR2 from the germline V gene are PRHDT and FYEKMQ (reference sequence). Trimming took 5 bases from V and 2 from J; bases not matched to a gene: 7. The CDR3 covers 16 residues. The CDR3 DNA sequence: TGTGCCAGCAGCACCCGACTAGCGGGAGCCCCCTACGAGCAGTACTTC. Amino acids: CASSTRLAGAPYEQYF.

The rearrangement links TRBV27 to TRBJ1-5; TRBD1 is a possible D gene (5 bases). In germline, CDR1 is MNHEY, CDR2 SMNVEV (reference sequence). Trimming took off 0 bases at V and 2 bases at J, with 8 bases between the two ends. The CDR3 sequence is 15 residues long. CDR3 DNA sequence: TGTGCCAGCAGTTTATCCGGCAGGGGCAATCAGCCCCAGCATTTT. This gives the protein CASSLSGRGNQPQHF.